The present T cell receptor beta chain was sequenced within a study of blood T cell repertoires in COVID-19. Study-wide background: Samples taken during acute and convalescent COVID-19 were collected in the United States, Italy and Spain. The cDNA or gDNA used as material had been derived from T cells, B-cell-depleted T cells, or PBMCs.

Authors' data handling: Amplification from reference gene primers served as the basis for estimated nucleated cell counts. Measured with immunoSEQ multiplex PCR; TCRdb has only the in-frame clones, and not every one. That table supplies the V and J calls and clone size; D and trimming were determined from the DNA. The sample shows fewer than 140,000 clones, roughly two thirds of them seen only once. The germline CDR1 and CDR2 sequences are LNHDA and SQIVND (reference sequence). CDR3 length: 14 residues. Between the trimmed V and J ends, which lost 3 bases and 3 bases, there was a span of 12 bases. This sequence originates from a human donor with acute or convalescent COVID-19. The donor label of this sample is uncertain. The V gene is TRBV19, the J gene TRBJ2-7, with D uncertain. The sample taken for sequencing was peripheral blood. The CDR3 DNA follows: TGTGCCAGTAGTATGGCCTCCGCCCTCTACGAGCAGTACTTC. Translated: CASSMASALYEQYF.